Shown below are 10 T cell receptor beta chains from a single sample sequenced in a study of CD8 T cells in ankylosing spondylitis. Each CDR3 protein is one row after TCRdb ran MiXCR on the 5' RACE reads. The table has about 220,000 distinct CDR3 sequences, about 11% seen once. Sequenced input: blood, either unsorted or a sorted T cell fraction (not recorded which). All receptors derive from a male donor with ankylosing spondylitis or in good health (not recorded which).

This clonotype was seen repeatedly, ten times or more. CDR3 loop: CASSLGALTETQYF. The DNA of the CDR3 is TGTGCCAGCAGCTTAGGAGCCCTAACAGAGACCCAGTACTTC. V gene TRBV7-2 combines with J gene TRBJ2-5; D unclear. The CDR3 covers 14 residues. CDR1 is SGHTA, CDR2 FQGNSA, per germline. V shed 1 base and J shed 4 bases, with 10 bases lying between them.

This clonotype was seen more than once but under ten times. The rearrangement uses TRBV28 and TRBJ2-2; 9 bases line up with TRBD1. Germline assignment: CDR1 MDHEN and CDR2 SYDVKM. CDR3 length equals 15 residues. With V trimmed by 4 bases and J by 9 bases, 9 bases remained unmatched. The CDR3 is CASSSAGTGNRELFF. The CDR3 DNA reads as TGTGCCAGCAGTTCGGCCGGGACAGGGAACCGGGAGCTGTTTTTT. Full variable domain (missing parts from reference TRBV28 and TRBJ2-2): DVKVTQSSRYLVKRTGEKVFLECVQDMDHENMFWYRQDPGLGLRLIYFSYDVKMKEKGDIPEGYSVSREKKERFSLILESASTNQTSMYLCASSSAGTGNRELFFGEGSRLTVL.

This clonotype appeared many times. The rearrangement joins TRBV5-1 to TRBJ2-5; the D call may be TRBD1 or TRBD2 (5 bases each). V was shortened by 0 bases and J by 2 bases, with 14 bases between the two germline ends. The CDR3 consists of 16 residues. The germline CDR1 and CDR2 sequences are SGHRS and YFSETQ. In DNA form, the CDR3 reads TGCGCCAGCAGCTTGGGAGGGGTCTCGGCTCAAGAGACCCAGTACTTC. This encodes CASSLGGVSAQETQYF.

This clonotype was seen only a few times. This chain joins TRBV18 and TRBJ1-5, with 8 bases fitting TRBD1. This CDR3 has 14 residues. From germline, CDR1 is KGHSH and CDR2 LQKENI. The J segment lost 6 bases and the V segment lost 3 bases, leaving 4 bases of the junction unmatched. The CDR3 DNA sequence: TGTGCCAGCTCACCTCAGGGGGCGAGTCAGCCCCAGCATTTT. Encoded protein: CASSPQGASQPQHF.

The J gene is TRBJ2-2, the V gene TRBV12-3 or TRBV12-4; TRBD1 matches 10 bases. The CDR3 is 18 amino acids. V shed 7 bases and J 0 bases; nucleotides not matched to a gene: 11. This chain's CDR3 is CASTRDRGRMSNTGELFF. CDR3 DNA: TGTGCCAGCACCAGGGACAGGGGTAGAATGTCGAACACCGGGGAGCTGTTTTTT.

The V call is TRBV7-3, the J call TRBJ2-7, with TRBD2 matching over 7 bases. V lost 2 bases to trimming and J lost 1 base; unmatched junction nucleotides: 5. The CDR3 runs 15 residues. CDR1 is SGHTA and CDR2 is FQGTGA in the germline V gene. The CDR3 is CASSLDGAGSYEQYF. The CDR3 nucleotides read TGTGCCAGCAGCTTAGACGGAGCGGGGTCCTACGAGCAGTACTTC.

This clonotype has ten or more counts. This chain joins TRBV7-3 and TRBJ2-1; D gene ambiguous. Trimming cost V 5 bases and J 7 bases, with 12 bases left between them. The CDR3 is 13 amino acids. In germline, CDR1 is SGHTA, CDR2 FQGTGA. CDR3 residues: CASSLSLRNEQFF. CDR3 in DNA: TGTGCCAGCAGCCTGTCCCTGAGAAATGAGCAGTTCTTC.

This chain links TRBV6-5 with TRBJ1-1; D call uncertain. V was cut by 2 bases and J by 1 base, with 5 bases left in between. This CDR3 is 13 amino acids long. Germline lookup yields CDR1 MNHEY and CDR2 SVGAGI. CDR3 DNA: TGTGCCAGCAGTTACGCACCGAACACTGAAGCTTTCTTT. Amino acids: CASSYAPNTEAFF.

The table lists this clonotype with a few counts. The chain recombines TRBV24-1 with TRBJ1-2; possibly TRBD1 for D (6 bases). There are 13 residues in the CDR3. Trimming removed 3 bases from V and 4 bases from J, with 8 bases in between. Germline V lookup: CDR1 KGHDR, CDR2 SFDVKD. CDR3: CATSDGGAYGYTF. For the CDR3, the DNA is TGTGCCACCAGTGATGGGGGGGCCTATGGCTACACCTTC.

This clonotype was recorded many times. V is TRBV18 and J is TRBJ1-6; D perhaps matches TRBD1 (5 bases). The germline V gene encodes CDR1 KGHSH and CDR2 LQKENI. The V end lost 5 bases, the J end lost 7 bases, and 15 bases lay between the germline ends. There are 15 residues in the CDR3. In DNA form, the CDR3 reads TGTGCCAGCTCAGTTCGGGACTTAAGGAATTCACCCCTCCACTTT. Translated: CASSVRDLRNSPLHF.